The entry below gives a single T cell receptor (beta chain) sequence along with its context. In germline, CDR1 is SEHNR, CDR2 FQNEAQ (reference sequence). V gave up 7 bases and J gave up 0 bases; unmatched junction bases: 11. The CDR3 is made up of 16 amino acids. These data are taken from a study of blood T cell repertoires in COVID-19. Study-wide background: Donors in the United States, Italy and Spain gave samples during acute or convalescent COVID-19. PBMCs, B-cell-depleted T cells, or T cells were the source of the cDNA or gDNA that made up the material.

Per the original data handling: Reference gene primers were amplified, and this amplification served to estimate nucleated cell counts. Generated by immunoSEQ multiplex PCR, the TCRdb table keeps only in-frame clones and is missing some. V and J calls and clone size are copied from that table; D and trimming were computed from the DNA. Of 200,000 to 250,000 clones in the sample, about four fifths are singletons; the top ten hold 3.6%. The sample comprised peripheral blood. The sequence was obtained from a woman older than 75 with acute or convalescent COVID-19. The chain joins TRBV7-9 to TRBJ2-7; 8 bases fit TRBD1. CDR3 bases: TGTGCCAGCACCCAACCGACAGGGGCAAGCTCCTACGAGCAGTACTTC. Translation: CASTQPTGASSYEQYF.